The 13 T cell receptor beta chains below were found in one sample sequenced in a study of blood T cell repertoires in COVID-19. Measured with immunoSEQ multiplex PCR; TCRdb has only the in-frame clones, and not every one. The sample lists 250,000 or so clones, about 88% occurring once. The sequenced sample consisted of peripheral blood. Receptors were obtained from a young man with active or convalescent COVID-19.

The genes are TRBV7-3 and TRBJ1-1, with D unclear. Trimming removed 3 bases from V and 1 base from J, with 6 bases in between. Germline values: CDR1 SGHTA, CDR2 FQGTGA. This CDR3 has 13 residues. The CDR3 here is CASSLVENTEAFF. As DNA, the CDR3 is TGTGCCAGCAGCTTGGTAGAGAACACTGAAGCTTTCTTT.

The DNA for the CDR3 is TGCGCCAGCAGCTTGGCTGACAGGCGAACCTATGGCTACACCTTC. This encodes CASSLADRRTYGYTF. The V gene is TRBV5-1, the J gene TRBJ1-2, with D maybe TRBD1 (6 bases). Deletions cut 0 bases from V and 4 bases from J, with 13 bases between. The germline gives CDR1 SGHRS, CDR2 YFSETQ. The CDR3 extends over 15 amino acids.

V usage is TRBV3-1 (or the pseudogene TRBV3-2) and J usage is TRBJ1-1; 8 bases align to TRBD1. The J segment lost 7 bases and the V segment lost 6 bases, leaving 7 bases of the junction unmatched. CDR3 length: 13 residues. The germline V gene has CDR1 LGHDT and CDR2 YNNKEL (reference sequence). The CDR3 coding sequence is TGTGCCAGCAGGCATCAGGGGGCCCATGAAGCTTTCTTT. Protein sequence: CASRHQGAHEAFF.

The chain uses TRBV3-1 (or the pseudogene TRBV3-2) and TRBJ2-2; 11 positions match TRBD2. Losses at the gene ends were 2 bases for V and 8 bases for J; bases not matched to a gene: 10. Germline V gives CDR1 LGHDT, CDR2 YNNKEL (reference sequence). The CDR3 has 17 amino acids. The CDR3 region is CASSQPRGTSGSGELFF. CDR3 in DNA: TGTGCCAGCAGCCAACCCAGGGGGACTAGCGGTTCGGGGGAGCTGTTTTTT.

This clone occurred once. The genes are TRBV5-1 and TRBJ2-3; 7 bases align to TRBD1. The ends lost 2 bases at V and 0 bases at J; junction bases unmatched: 3. The germline V gene has CDR1 SGHRS and CDR2 YFSETQ. The CDR3 covers 15 residues. CDR3 protein: CASSFTGASTDTQYF. In DNA, the CDR3 is TGCGCCAGCAGCTTCACAGGGGCGAGCACAGATACGCAGTATTTT.

J is TRBJ2-7 and V is TRBV7-2; possible D gene TRBD2, 7 bases. The V end was cut by 7 bases, the J end by 1 base, with 20 bases between. CDR3 length: 16 residues. CDR1 is SGHTA and CDR2 is FQGNSA in the germline V gene. The CDR3 DNA is TGTGCCAGCACCCCGGGGGGCTTCGCCAAATCCTACGAGCAGTACTTC. Protein: CASTPGGFAKSYEQYF. Supplemented by reference TRBV7-2 and TRBJ2-7, the full variable domain reads GAGVSQSPSNKVTEKGKDVELRCDPISGHTALYWYRQSLGQGLEFLIYFQGNSAPDKSGLPSDRFSAERTGGSVSTLTIQRTQQEDSAVYLCASTPGGFAKSYEQYFGPGTRLTVT.

J is TRBJ2-1 and V is TRBV6-5, with 8 bases fitting TRBD2. Unmatched junction bases numbered 6, after V lost 7 bases and J lost 4 bases. CDR1 MNHEY and CDR2 SVGAGI come from the germline V gene. The CDR3 runs 14 residues. CDR3 DNA sequence: TGTGCCAGCACATTGGTAGCGGGATACAATGAGCAGTTCTTC. Translation gives CASTLVAGYNEQFF.

This clone showed up just a few times. This CDR3 reads CASSYGRGRRNSPLHF. The CDR3, as DNA: TGTGCCAGCAGTTACGGCAGGGGTAGGAGGAATTCACCCCTCCACTTT. V is TRBV6-5 and J is TRBJ1-6; tentative D call: TRBD1 (6 bases). Germline assignment: CDR1 MNHEY and CDR2 SVGAGI. The CDR3 has 16 amino acids. Trimming left V 2 bases short and J 7 bases short, with 15 bases between.

V and J are TRBV19 and TRBJ2-3; TRBD2 matches 11 bases. V shed 1 base, J shed 11 bases, and the junction held 5 bases outside the gene matches. The CDR3 sequence is 14 residues long. In germline, CDR1 is LNHDA, CDR2 SQIVND (reference sequence). The CDR3 DNA is TGTGCCAGTAGTATAGGTCTAGCGGGGGGCGGGCAGTATTTT. Translated: CASSIGLAGGGQYF.

The chain carries TRBV20-1 and TRBJ1-2, with D perhaps TRBD1 (6 bases). Germline V gene data show CDR1 as DFQATT and CDR2 as SNEGSKA (reference sequence). This CDR3 is built from 14 residues. V was trimmed by 3 bases and J by 3 bases, leaving 14 bases between them. CDR3 region: CSASDVGAHYGYTF. Written as DNA, the CDR3 is TGCAGTGCTAGTGATGTGGGGGCCCACTATGGCTACACCTTC.

The chain combines TRBV5-1 with TRBJ2-7; D is possibly TRBD1 (5 bases). The CDR3 is 13 amino acids. Germline loops: CDR1 SGHRS, CDR2 YFSETQ. V was clipped by 4 bases and J by 3 bases, with 11 bases between them. The CDR3 DNA is TGCGCCAGCAGCGTGGACACGAACTACGAGCAGTACTTC. Translation gives CASSVDTNYEQYF.

This clone has a single count. The chain links TRBV2 to TRBJ1-1; D uncertain. This CDR3 is 13 amino acids long. The germline V gene has CDR1 SNHLY and CDR2 FYNNEI. V was shortened by 9 bases and J by 7 bases, with 18 bases between the two germline ends. The CDR3 protein is CASYIGEVFEAFF. The CDR3 DNA reads as TGTGCCAGTTATATAGGAGAGGTATTTGAAGCTTTCTTT.

The chain recombines TRBV27 with TRBJ2-3; 8 bases are shared with TRBD2. Germline V gene lookup returns CDR1 MNHEY and CDR2 SMNVEV (reference sequence). Trimming removed 2 bases from V and 0 bases from J; junction bases left unmatched: 16. There are 20 residues in the CDR3. CDR3 in DNA: TGTGCCAGCAGTTTACTCGGACGGGGGGGCTTTGAAGTGAGCACAGATACGCAGTATTTT. Amino acid sequence: CASSLLGRGGFEVSTDTQYF.